This T cell receptor (beta chain) was obtained from a study of lymphopenia after photon versus proton radiotherapy. The CDR3 has 17 residues. With 3 bases clipped from V and 0 bases from J, the junction kept 6 bases outside the gene matches. Germline V lookup: CDR1 SGHRS, CDR2 YFSETQ. The repertoire was sequenced with immunoSEQ multiplex PCR; TCRdb's copy has only in-frame clones and lacks some. The sample contains roughly 12,000 clones, approximately 90% of which appear only once. The chain carries TRBV5-1 and TRBJ2-2, with 9 bases matching TRBD1. The source was peripheral blood, collected from a patient treated with photon-based radiotherapy. The sequence was obtained from a man aged 55 to 69 with pancreatic cancer. Here the CDR3 DNA reads TGCGCCAGCAGCTCTAGGACAGGGGCCACGAACACCGGGGAGCTGTTTTTT. Amino acids: CASSSRTGATNTGELFF.